This T cell receptor (beta chain) was identified during a study of blood T cell repertoires in COVID-19. The overall study: From T cells, B-cell-depleted T cells, or PBMCs came the material, which was cDNA or gDNA.

This clone is a singleton in its sample. The repertoire was sequenced with immunoSEQ multiplex PCR; TCRdb's copy has only in-frame clones and lacks some. The sample contains under 350,000 clones, almost 85% of which appear only once. The V end lost 5 bases, the J end lost 0 bases, and 10 bases lay between the germline ends. This CDR3 spans 14 amino acids. CDR1 and CDR2 from the germline V gene are MNHEY and SVGAGI. Input material: peripheral blood. This rearrangement joins TRBV6-5 to TRBJ1-1, with D maybe TRBD1 (6 bases). The receptor's source is a human donor in a cohort sampled during active COVID-19. CDR3 in amino acids: CASSLGTLNTEAFF. The DNA of the CDR3 is TGTGCCAGCAGTCTTGGGACATTGAACACTGAAGCTTTCTTT.